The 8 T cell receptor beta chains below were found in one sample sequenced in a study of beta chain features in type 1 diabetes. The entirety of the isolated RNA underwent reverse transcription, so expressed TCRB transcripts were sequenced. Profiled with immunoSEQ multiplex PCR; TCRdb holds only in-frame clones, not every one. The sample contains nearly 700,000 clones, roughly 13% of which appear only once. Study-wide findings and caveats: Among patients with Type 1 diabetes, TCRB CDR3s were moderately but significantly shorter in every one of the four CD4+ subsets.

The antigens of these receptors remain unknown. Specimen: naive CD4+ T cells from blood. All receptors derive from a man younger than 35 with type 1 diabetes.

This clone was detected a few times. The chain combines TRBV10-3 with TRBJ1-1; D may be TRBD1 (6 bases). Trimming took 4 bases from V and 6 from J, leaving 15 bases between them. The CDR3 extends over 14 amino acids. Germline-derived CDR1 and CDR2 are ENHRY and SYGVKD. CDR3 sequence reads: CAISAYRDTSEAFF. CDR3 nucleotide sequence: TGTGCCATCAGTGCCTACCGGGACACCTCTGAAGCTTTCTTT.

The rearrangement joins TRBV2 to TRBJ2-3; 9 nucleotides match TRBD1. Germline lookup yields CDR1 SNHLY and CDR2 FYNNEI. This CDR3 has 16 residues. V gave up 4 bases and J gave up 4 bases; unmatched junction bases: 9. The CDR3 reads CASSVPGQGMPDTQYF. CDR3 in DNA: TGTGCCAGCAGTGTACCGGGACAGGGAATGCCAGATACGCAGTATTTT.

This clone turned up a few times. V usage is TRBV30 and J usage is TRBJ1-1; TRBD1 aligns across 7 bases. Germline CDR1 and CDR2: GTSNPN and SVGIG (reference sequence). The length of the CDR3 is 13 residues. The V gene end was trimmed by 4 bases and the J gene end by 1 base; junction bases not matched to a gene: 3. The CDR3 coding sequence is TGTGCCTGGACGGGACAGACGAACACTGAAGCTTTCTTT. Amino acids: CAWTGQTNTEAFF.

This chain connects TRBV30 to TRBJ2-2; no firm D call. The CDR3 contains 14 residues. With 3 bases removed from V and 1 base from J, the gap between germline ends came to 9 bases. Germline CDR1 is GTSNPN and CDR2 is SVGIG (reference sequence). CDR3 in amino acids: CAWSPPKNTGELFF. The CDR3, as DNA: TGTGCCTGGAGCCCTCCCAAGAACACCGGGGAGCTGTTTTTT.

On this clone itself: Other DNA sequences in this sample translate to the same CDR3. The CDR3 coding sequence is TGTGCCAGCAGCTTGGACAGCAATCAGCCCCAGCATTTT. Residues: CASSLDSNQPQHF. V usage is TRBV5-4 and J usage is TRBJ1-5; D is undetermined. Germline V lookup: CDR1 SGHNT, CDR2 YYREEE (reference sequence). CDR3 length: 13 amino acids. V gave up 0 bases and J gave up 1 base, with 2 bases separating them.

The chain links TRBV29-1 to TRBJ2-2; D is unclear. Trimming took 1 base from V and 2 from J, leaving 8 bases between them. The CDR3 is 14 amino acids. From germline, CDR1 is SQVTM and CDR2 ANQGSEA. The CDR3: CSVEVQTNTGELFF. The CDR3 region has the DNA TGCAGCGTTGAAGTACAGACCAACACCGGGGAGCTGTTTTTT.

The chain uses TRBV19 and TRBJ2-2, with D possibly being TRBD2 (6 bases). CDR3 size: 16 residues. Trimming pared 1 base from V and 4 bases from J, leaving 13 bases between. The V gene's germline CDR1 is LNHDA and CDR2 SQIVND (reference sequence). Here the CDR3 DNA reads TGTGCCAGTAGTATAGTGGGGGGAGCCGTCACCGGGGAGCTGTTTTTT. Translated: CASSIVGGAVTGELFF.

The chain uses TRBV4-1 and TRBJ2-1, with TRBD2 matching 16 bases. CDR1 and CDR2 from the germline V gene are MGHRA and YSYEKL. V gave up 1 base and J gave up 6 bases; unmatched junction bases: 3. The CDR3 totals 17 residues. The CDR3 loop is CASSQAGTSGGGNEQFF. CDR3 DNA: TGCGCCAGCAGCCAAGCTGGGACTAGCGGGGGGGGCAATGAGCAGTTCTTC.